Following are 2 T cell receptor beta chains from one sample sequenced in a study of cytomegalovirus exposure and HLA in healthy donors. PCR employed 60 Vbeta and 13 Jbeta primers. Assay used: immunoSEQ multiplex PCR; TCRdb lists only in-frame clones, some missing. Counted here are some 190,000 clones, more than 70% occurring once; the ten biggest clones make up about 1%. Material for sequencing was PBMCs. The receptors were gathered from a woman aged 40 to 49 in good health and CMV-seronegative.

This clone was counted once. This chain joins TRBV6-6 and TRBJ1-1; the D gene is possibly TRBD1 (5 bases). CDR1 MNHNY and CDR2 SVGAGI come from the germline V gene (reference sequence). The V gene lost 6 bases and the J gene lost 2 bases, with 19 bases spanning the gap. The CDR3 covers 16 residues. CDR3 protein: CASRRENRKLNTEAFF. The CDR3 coding sequence is TGTGCCAGCAGGCGGGAGAACAGGAAGCTAAACACTGAAGCTTTCTTT.

This clone was observed a handful of times. The rearrangement joins TRBV5-4 to TRBJ2-2, with D tentatively TRBD1 (6 bases). V was trimmed by 2 bases and J by 6 bases, leaving 14 bases between them. The V gene's germline CDR1 is SGHNT and CDR2 YYREEE (reference sequence). There are 15 residues in the CDR3. CDR3 DNA sequence: TGTGCCAGCAGCTTCGTGGACAGAGACTCCGGGGAGCTGTTTTTT. Protein: CASSFVDRDSGELFF.